This T cell receptor beta chain was sequenced for a study of T-cell memory formation after mild COVID-19. Note on this clonotype: What it binds is unknown.

TCRdb reprocessed the 5' RACE reads with MiXCR, giving one entry per CDR3 protein. The sample carries more than 150,000 distinct CDR3 sequences, around 10% recorded once. Study results and limitations: Largely, contracting CD4+ clones fell within CM and EM, and contracting CD8+ clones within EMRA.

V lost 0 bases to trimming and J lost 1 base, with 10 bases between them. Germline V lookup: CDR1 DFQATT, CDR2 SNEGSKA (reference sequence). This CDR3 is built from 15 residues. This TCR was recovered from a man between 18 and 35 years old who had mild COVID-19 (a few samples of this study predate the infection). Cell type and time point are not known. The chain uses TRBV20-1 and TRBJ1-5; the D is unclear. The sequenced sample was PBMCs or a T cell subset sorted from them (not recorded which). CDR3 nucleotides: TGCAGTGCTAGAGATCTGGCAGTGAGCAATCAGCCCCAGCATTTT. This encodes CSARDLAVSNQPQHF.